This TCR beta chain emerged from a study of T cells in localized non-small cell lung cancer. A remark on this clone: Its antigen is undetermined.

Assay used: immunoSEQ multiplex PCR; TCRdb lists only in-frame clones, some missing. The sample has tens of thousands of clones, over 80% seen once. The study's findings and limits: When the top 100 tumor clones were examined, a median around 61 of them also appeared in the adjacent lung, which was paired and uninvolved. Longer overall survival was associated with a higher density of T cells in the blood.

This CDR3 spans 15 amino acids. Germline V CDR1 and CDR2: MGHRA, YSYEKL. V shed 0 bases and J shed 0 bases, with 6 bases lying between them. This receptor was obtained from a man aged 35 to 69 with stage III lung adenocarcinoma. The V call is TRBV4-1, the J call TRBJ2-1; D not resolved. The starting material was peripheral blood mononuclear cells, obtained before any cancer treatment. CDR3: CASSQDEVSYNEQFF. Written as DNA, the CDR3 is TGCGCCAGCAGCCAAGATGAAGTCTCCTACAATGAGCAGTTCTTC.